This T cell receptor beta chain was found in a study of blood T cells in healthy people across ages. In this sample, this clonotype turned up a few times. The antigen is unknown. Study findings and constraints: Naive and antigen-experienced cells were not separated, limiting conclusive comparison. Long-lived donors had more naive CD4+ cells and higher diversity than aged donors.

Samples each had at least 5 micrograms of total RNA extracted. Germline trimming cut 3 bases from V and 5 bases from J; bases unmatched to any gene: 1. The CDR3 consists of 12 residues. Looked up from germline, CDR1 is DFQATT and CDR2 is SNEGSKA (reference sequence). Then a second PCR, running about 6 to 12 cycles, was carried out with a sample-barcoded 5' primer and a J-beta primer mix. A single record per CDR3 protein comes from TCRdb applying MiXCR to the 5' RACE reads. The sample consists of 1.8 million or so distinct CDR3 sequences, approximately 40% of them appearing once. This TCR came from a human donor in good health. The rearrangement links TRBV20-1 to TRBJ2-5, with 9 nucleotides matching TRBD2. The sample taken for sequencing was blood. CDR3 region: CSASGLAETQYF. The DNA for the CDR3 is TGCAGTGCTAGTGGACTAGCGGAGACCCAGTACTTC.